These T cell receptor beta chains were read from a single sample in a study of breast tumors, draining lymph nodes, adjacent tissues. TCRdb used MiXCR to reprocess the multiplex PCR reads, holding one entry per CDR3 protein. The table includes 130,000 or so distinct CDR3 sequences, about 30% detected once. Material: axillary lymph node tissue. The receptors here all came from a female donor with breast cancer. Some clones in this sample may be carry-over from other donors' samples. Both conserved end residues are part of each CDR3. D genes are given only for firm matches. Only some rows state a clone size, as once, few, many or a class for expanded clones.

d_call	clone_size	cdr3_length	v_call	j_call	cdr3_nt	cdr3_aa
.	many	15	TRBV6-6	TRBJ2-3	TGTGCCAGCAGTTACTCGGACAGAATCACAGATACGCAGTATTTT	CASSYSDRITDTQYF
.	.	15	TRBV10-3	TRBJ1-5	TGTGCCTCCAGAGGTACGGAGCAGGGGCATCAGCCCCAGCATTTT	CASRGTEQGHQPQHF
.	many	16	TRBV9	TRBJ2-1	TGTGCCAGCAGCGTAGGCGCCACGGTGAATAACAATGAGCAGTTCTTC	CASSVGATVNNNEQFF
TRBD1	.	15	TRBV24-1	TRBJ1-1	TGTGCCACCTGCAGGGGGCGATGGTCCCGGTTAGGAGCTTTCTTT	CATCRGRWSRLGAFF
.	many	12	TRBV6-6	TRBJ2-3	TGTGCCAGCATCTCGGATACAGATACGCAGTATTTT	CASISDTDTQYF
.	.	14	TRBV2	TRBJ1-1	TGTGCCAGCGACGCTCAGGGGCCGAACACTGAAGCTTTCTTT	CASDAQGPNTEAFF
TRBD1	.	12	TRBV18	TRBJ2-6	TGTGCCAGCTCACCAGGGACAGGAGATGAAGCTTTC	CASSPGTGDEAF
TRBD1	many	15	TRBV11-3	TRBJ2-1	TGTGCCAGCAGCCACCGGGACAGGCTAAACAATGAGCAGTTCTTC	CASSHRDRLNNEQFF
.	many	14	TRBV2	TRBJ2-2	TGTGCCAGCAACGAGTTGGACGGCACCGGGGAGCTGTTTTTT	CASNELDGTGELFF
TRBD1	.	14	TRBV7-8	TRBJ2-7	TGTGCCAGCAGCCACAGCCAGGGGGCCCACGAGCAGTACTTC	CASSHSQGAHEQYF
TRBD1	.	14	TRBV3-1	TRBJ1-6	TGTGCCAGCAGCCCAGACAGGGGTTTTGAACCCCTCCACTTT	CASSPDRGFEPLHF
TRBD1	once	15	TRBV6-5	TRBJ2-7	TGTGCCTGCAGTTCAGACTGGAGGACAGGGCGCGAGCAGTACTTC	CACSSDWRTGREQYF
.	many	12	TRBV20-1	TRBJ2-5	TGCAGTGCTAGTGATATCCAAGAGACCCAGTACTTC	CSASDIQETQYF
.	many	15	TRBV11-1	TRBJ2-3	TGTGCCAGCAGCTTAGAAACAGGCGGGCAAGATACGCAGTATTTT	CASSLETGGQDTQYF
TRBD1	few	16	TRBV6-5	TRBJ2-4	TGTGCCAGCAGGGAGACAGGGGGCGAAGCCAAAAACATTCAGTACTTC	CASRETGGEAKNIQYF
.	.	15	TRBV5-4	TRBJ1-1	TGTGCCAGCAGCTTCGGTTACACGGGTGGCACTGAAGCTTTCTTT	CASSFGYTGGTEAFF
TRBD1	.	16	TRBV6-6	TRBJ1-3	TGTGCCAGCACCATGACAGGGAGGTATTGGGGCTACACCATATATTTT	CASTMTGRYWGYTIYF
TRBD2	.	15	TRBV2	TRBJ2-1	TGTGCCAGCAGGCGACTAGCGGGGGGCAGGAGTGAGCAGTTCTTC	CASRRLAGGRSEQFF
TRBD1	many	17	TRBV6-5	TRBJ2-7	TGTGCCAGCAGTTACTCCTCGACAGGGGGGCCGGGGAGCGAGCAGTACTTC	CASSYSSTGGPGSEQYF
.	many	14	TRBV2	TRBJ1-4	TGTGCCAGCACCAGACCCGAGGGAGCTGAAAAACTGTTTTTT	CASTRPEGAEKLFF
.	many	15	TRBV28	TRBJ1-2	TGTGCCAGCAGTCGGGCAGACAAACTTAACTATGGCTACACCTTC	CASSRADKLNYGYTF
.	many	14	TRBV7-2	TRBJ2-3	TGTGCCAGCAGCTTAGGGCTTAGCACAGATACGCAGTATTTT	CASSLGLSTDTQYF
.	.	14	TRBV7-2	TRBJ2-5	TGTGCCAGCAGATTAGGGGGGGGGTCGGAGACCCAGTACTTC	CASRLGGGSETQYF
TRBD1	.	15	TRBV2	TRBJ1-2	TGTGCCAGCAGTCAACCCGGGACAGAAAACTATGGCTACACCTTC	CASSQPGTENYGYTF
.	many	13	TRBV7-2	TRBJ1-2	TGTGCCAGCAGCTTAGTGGGGGTGGGAGGCTACACCTTC	CASSLVGVGGYTF
.	many	13	TRBV28	TRBJ1-3	TGTGCCAGCAGTCTCACGGCTGGAAACACCATATATTTT	CASSLTAGNTIYF
.	few	14	TRBV10-2	TRBJ1-1	TGCGCCAGCAGACGGAGCCAGGGCGACACTGAAGCTTTCTTT	CASRRSQGDTEAFF
.	many	14	TRBV3-1	TRBJ2-5	TGTGCCAGTAGCCGGGGCGGGGAGGAAGAGACCCAGTACTTC	CASSRGGEEETQYF
TRBD1	.	15	TRBV11-3	TRBJ1-6	TGTGCCAGCAGCGAACAGGGGGCCGCGAATTCACCACTCCACTTT	CASSEQGAANSPLHF
.	many	12	TRBV12-3/TRBV12-4	TRBJ2-3	TGTGCCAGCAGCCTCCCAGGAGATACGCAGTATTTT	CASSLPGDTQYF
.	many	15	TRBV12-3/TRBV12-4	TRBJ1-6	TGTGCCAGCAGTTTAGATCGGGGAGGTAATTCACCCCTCCACTTT	CASSLDRGGNSPLHF
TRBD1	many	14	TRBV19	TRBJ1-5	TGTGCCAGTAGTAGTGGAGGGGGCGTGCAGCCCCAGCATTTT	CASSSGGGVQPQHF
TRBD1	.	15	TRBV12-3/TRBV12-4	TRBJ1-2	TGTGCCAGCAGTTTGGGACAGGGCTTCAGTAGGGGCTACACCTTC	CASSLGQGFSRGYTF
TRBD2	many	17	TRBV5-8	TRBJ2-3	TGTGCCAGCAGCTCCAAGGGGAGGCGGGGGGGCACAGATACGCAGTATTTT	CASSSKGRRGGTDTQYF
TRBD1	.	16	TRBV24-1	TRBJ2-1	TGTGCCACCAGTGACTCCGGACAGGGGGCTTACAATGAGCAGTTCTTC	CATSDSGQGAYNEQFF
.	many	14	TRBV6-4	TRBJ2-5	TGTGCCAGCAGTCGGGACTCTCTCCAAGAGACCCAGTACTTC	CASSRDSLQETQYF
.	.	13	TRBV20-1	TRBJ1-2	TGCAGTGCTACGAGGGGGGGGGGGCATGGCTACACCTTC	CSATRGGGHGYTF
.	many	12	TRBV28	TRBJ1-2	TGTGCCAGTACCGACAGGAACTATGGCTACACCTTC	CASTDRNYGYTF
.	many	13	TRBV28	TRBJ1-2	TGTGCCAGCCTAACAGGGTCTGGCTATGGCTACACCTTC	CASLTGSGYGYTF
TRBD1	many	12	TRBV29-1	TRBJ1-2	TGCAGCGTTAAGACAGGGGGCTATGGCTACACCTTC	CSVKTGGYGYTF
TRBD1	many	15	TRBV6-5	TRBJ1-2	TGTGCCAGCAGCCTCGCCGGGACAGTTAACTATGGCTACACCTTC	CASSLAGTVNYGYTF
.	.	15	TRBV2	TRBJ1-4	TGTGCCAGCAGTGATTGGAGGACAGCTAATGAAAAACTGTATTTT	CASSDWRTANEKLYF
TRBD1	many	17	TRBV2	TRBJ1-2	TGTGCCAGCAGTACCCCTGGGCGGACAGGGGATGGCTATGGCTACACCTTC	CASSTPGRTGDGYGYTF
.	.	14	TRBV5-1	TRBJ2-7	TGCGCCAGCAGCTTGATGTGGGGGCCCTACGAGCAGTACTTC	CASSLMWGPYEQYF
TRBD1	many	16	TRBV20-1	TRBJ2-2	TGCAGTGCCCCACGGGACAGGGGGCGAGACACCGGGGAGCTGTTTTTT	CSAPRDRGRDTGELFF
.	.	13	TRBV6-5	TRBJ2-2	TGTGCCAGCAGTTACGACCCTACCGGGGAGCTGTTTTTT	CASSYDPTGELFF
TRBD1	many	15	TRBV24-1	TRBJ2-1	TGTGCCACCAGTGATTCTCGACAGGGTGGGGATGAGCAGTTCTTC	CATSDSRQGGDEQFF
.	.	13	TRBV7-9	TRBJ2-1	TGTGCCAGCAGCTTAGGAGAGGGGAATGAGCAGTTCTTC	CASSLGEGNEQFF
.	.	15	TRBV28	TRBJ1-5	TGTGCCAGCAGTTTCGGGGGTTTTGGCAATCAGCCCCAGCATTTT	CASSFGGFGNQPQHF
.	.	15	TRBV5-5	TRBJ2-5	TGTGCCAGCAGCCCCAGACAGGCGGCAGGAGAGACCCAGTACTTC	CASSPRQAAGETQYF
.	once	15	TRBV7-9	TRBJ1-3	TGTGCCAGCAGCCCCAAGGGAGGGAATGAAAACACCATATATTTT	CASSPKGGNENTIYF
.	many	15	TRBV18	TRBJ1-3	TGTGCCAGCTCACTCCCCCCGACAGCGGGAAACACCATATATTTT	CASSLPPTAGNTIYF
.	many	14	TRBV27	TRBJ2-6	TGTGCCAGCAGTCCGCTTGCTGGGGCCAACGTCCTGACTTTC	CASSPLAGANVLTF
TRBD1	many	16	TRBV18	TRBJ1-4	TGTGCCAGCTCACCTCTCGGGGGACAGATCGGGGAAAAACTGTTTTTT	CASSPLGGQIGEKLFF
.	many	13	TRBV14	TRBJ2-1	TGTGCCAGCAGCCAACAGGTATACAATGAGCAGTTCTTC	CASSQQVYNEQFF
TRBD1	many	14	TRBV9	TRBJ2-7	TGTGCCAGCAGCGTAGGCGACAGGGCCTCCGAGCAGTACTTC	CASSVGDRASEQYF
.	.	12	TRBV19	TRBJ2-2	TGTGCCAGTAGTACGGGCTCCGGGGAGCTGTTTTTT	CASSTGSGELFF